This TCR beta chain was identified in a study of regulatory T cells in long-lasting Graves disease. Whole-study context: Disease was considered persistent Graves' disease after over 5 years of antithyroid drugs (with positive TSH receptor antibodies). General study findings and limits: Thyroid tissue was not studied; only peripheral blood was. Between persistent patients, 2,500 to 3,500 public clonotypes were shared, exceeding the approximately 940 shared between new patients.

This clonotype occurred many times. Its antigen is as yet unknown. Trimming took 0 bases from V and 0 from J, leaving 3 bases between them. Per germline, CDR1 SGHTA and CDR2 FQGTGA. The length of the CDR3 is 15 residues. Arm-PCR with iRepertoire HTBI primers amplified the CDR3 regions for these TCR beta libraries. In the authors' methods: Samples revealed 62 TRBV and around 13 TRBJ segments. MiXCR, applied by TCRdb to the multiplex PCR reads, yields one record per CDR3 protein. TCRdb, rather than the study authors, made the V and J calls. The sample has more than 650,000 distinct CDR3 sequences, 25% to 30% seen once. Time point denoted: persistent/refractory GD, antithyroid drugs over 5 years with positive TRAb. RNA from PBMCs was the source of the TCR library.

V usage is TRBV7-3 and J usage is TRBJ2-6; no definite D call. Specimen: peripheral blood mononuclear cells (PBMCs), collected when the disease was refractory, from a patient treated with antithyroid drugs. This receptor was taken from a female donor with Graves disease. DNA for the CDR3: TGTGCCAGCAGCTTAACAGGCTCTGGGGCCAACGTCCTGACTTTC. Translated: CASSLTGSGANVLTF.